This T cell receptor beta chain was identified in a study of T-cell memory formation after mild COVID-19. The CDR3 length is 14 residues. The germline CDR1 and CDR2 sequences are ENHRY and SYGVKD. V was shortened by 9 bases and J by 1 base, with 13 bases between the two germline ends. Only a few counts were recorded for this clonotype. The antigen is not known. TCRdb analysed the 5' RACE reads with MiXCR anew, one entry per CDR3 protein. The sample comprises about 410,000 distinct CDR3 sequences, about 22% of which are singletons, and roughly 14% rests with the top ten. General study findings and limits: Clones that got smaller from day 15 to 85 had even CD4/CD8, while clones growing later tipped toward CD4+.

The chain couples TRBV10-3 to TRBJ1-3, with unresolved D. The receptor was derived from an adult woman who had mild COVID-19 (a few samples of this study predate the infection). Cell type and time point are not known. Sequencing was done on a sample of PBMCs or a T cell subset sorted from them (not recorded which). The CDR3 region is CAITMGFSGNTIYF. CDR3 in DNA: TGTGCCATTACAATGGGTTTTTCTGGAAACACCATATATTTT.